The present T cell receptor beta chain was sequenced within a study of T cell repertoires in aging, cancer and after chemotherapy. Study-wide context: Healthy donor repertoires were recorded over several months to years and showed clear clonal overlap.

TRB rearrangements spanning V, D and J were amplified using mixed TRB-A/B primers. One entry per CDR3 protein results from TCRdb running MiXCR on the multiplex PCR reads. This table holds thousands of distinct CDR3 sequences, about a third found once. The CDR3 runs to 16 residues. V trimming: 0 bases; J trimming: 3 bases; junction bases outside the gene matches: 5. CDR1 is MNHEY and CDR2 is SVGAGI in the germline V gene. Peripheral blood genomic DNA, not sorted cells or RNA, was the template. The sequence was obtained from a human donor in good health. Sequencing used blood. The chain is built from TRBV6-5 and TRBJ2-3, with 8 bases lining up with TRBD2. The CDR3, as DNA: TGTGCCAGCAGTTACTCGAGAGGGACTAGAACAGATACGCAGTATTTT. Its protein is CASSYSRGTRTDTQYF.